The rows below give T cell receptor beta chains drawn from one sample of a study of vaccination effects on CD4 cells after COVID-19. Using immunoSEQ multiplex PCR, the repertoire was profiled, and TCRdb retains in-frame clones only, with some absent. The sample contains around 65,000 clones, more than 70% of which appear only once. These receptors are not linked to any known antigen. Sequenced here: CD4+ T cells from PBMCs cultured with HCoV-229E spike peptides, sampled after COVID-19 vaccination. These receptors were obtained from a human donor who received a COVID-19 vaccine. Each CDR3 is given with its conserved first and last residue. D genes are given only for firm matches. Rows may omit the clone size; those that give it use once, few, many or a size class.

clone size	D gene	V gene	J gene	CDR3 protein	CDR3 DNA
-	-	TRBV2	TRBJ1-4	CASNMENEKLFF	TGTGCCAGCAATATGGAGAATGAAAAACTGTTTTTT
-	-	TRBV19	TRBJ1-3	CASSITGNTIYF	TGTGCCAGTAGTATTACAGGAAACACCATATATTTT
-	-	TRBV6-5	TRBJ1-4	CASRLDRSNEKLFF	TGTGCCAGCAGGCTGGACAGATCAAATGAAAAACTGTTTTTT
-	-	TRBV18	TRBJ1-3	CASSSGTGNTIYF	TGTGCCAGCTCATCCGGGACAGGAAACACCATATATTTT
-	-	TRBV11-2	TRBJ1-2	CASSLDQRYGYTF	TGTGCCAGCAGCTTAGATCAGCGGTATGGCTACACCTTC
-	-	TRBV9	TRBJ2-6	CASSVEVGANVLTF	TGTGCCAGCAGCGTCGAGGTCGGCGCCAACGTCCTGACTTTC
-	TRBD2	TRBV24-1	TRBJ2-3	CATSGAPGGGDTQYF	TGTGCCACCAGTGGAGCGCCGGGGGGTGGAGATACGCAGTATTTT
-	-	TRBV2	TRBJ2-3	CAGIRKQPSTDTQYF	TGTGCCGGGATAAGGAAACAGCCGAGCACAGATACGCAGTATTTT
-	-	TRBV3-1/TRBV3-2	TRBJ2-3	CASSRRTNTDTQYF	TGTGCCAGCAGCCGCCGGACCAACACAGATACGCAGTATTTT
-	-	TRBV19	TRBJ2-2	CASSTFSGPNTGELFF	TGTGCCAGTAGTACATTTAGCGGCCCGAACACCGGGGAGCTGTTTTTT
-	TRBD1	TRBV28	TRBJ1-1	CASSHRQGTEAFF	TGTGCCAGCAGTCACCGACAGGGGACTGAAGCTTTCTTT
-	-	TRBV7-2	TRBJ1-2	CASSLGSRSRNYGYTF	TGTGCCAGCAGCTTAGGTAGCAGGAGCCGTAACTATGGCTACACCTTC
-	TRBD1	TRBV9	TRBJ1-2	CASSVGQGLYGYTF	TGTGCCAGCAGCGTAGGACAGGGGCTCTATGGCTACACCTTC
-	-	TRBV6-5	TRBJ1-2	CASRITGSYGYTF	TGTGCCAGCCGAATTACAGGGTCCTATGGCTACACCTTC
-	TRBD1	TRBV5-1	TRBJ2-6	CASSSKTGAGANVLTF	TGCGCCAGCAGCAGCAAGACAGGGGCTGGGGCCAACGTCCTGACTTTC
-	-	TRBV18	TRBJ1-1	CASSPGHLIEAFF	TGTGCCAGCTCACCTGGACATTTGATTGAAGCTTTCTTT
few	-	TRBV19	TRBJ1-1	CASRSRRDLNTEAFF	TGTGCCAGTAGGTCCCGAAGGGACTTGAACACTGAAGCTTTCTTT
-	-	TRBV6-1	TRBJ1-2	CASSEKGRKGHTF	TGTGCCAGCAGTGAAAAGGGGAGGAAGGGGCACACCTTC
-	-	TRBV5-4	TRBJ2-1	CASSPRGPGQLYNEQFF	TGTGCCAGCAGCCCCAGGGGTCCCGGACAGCTCTACAATGAGCAGTTCTTC
-	-	TRBV6-6	TRBJ2-1	CASSYAKTGIYNEQFF	TGTGCCAGCAGTTACGCAAAAACAGGGATATACAATGAGCAGTTCTTC
few	-	TRBV5-6	TRBJ2-4	CASSGTGIWNIQYF	TGTGCCAGCAGCGGAACAGGGATATGGAACATTCAGTACTTC
once	-	TRBV3-1/TRBV3-2	TRBJ2-2	CASSPRTTRNTGELFF	TGTGCCAGCAGCCCGAGAACTACACGGAACACCGGGGAGCTGTTTTTT
-	-	TRBV27	TRBJ1-1	CASSYTTRGDTEAFF	TGTGCCAGCAGCTATACAACCAGGGGCGACACTGAAGCTTTCTTT
-	-	TRBV6-5	TRBJ1-1	CASSYGRVHTEAFF	TGTGCCAGCAGTTATGGCAGGGTGCACACTGAAGCTTTCTTT
once	TRBD2	TRBV9	TRBJ2-1	CASSVELLAAYNEQFF	TGTGCCAGCAGCGTAGAACTACTAGCGGCTTACAATGAGCAGTTCTTC
-	-	TRBV19	TRBJ1-3	CASSIGRLGNTIYF	TGTGCCAGTAGTATAGGACGGCTTGGAAACACCATATATTTT
-	-	TRBV11-2	TRBJ1-2	CASSLRGRERGGYTF	TGTGCCAGCAGCTTGAGGGGCAGGGAAAGAGGCGGCTACACCTTC
-	-	TRBV7-9	TRBJ2-2	CGWMRGSNTGELFF	TGTGGATGGATGAGGGGCTCGAACACCGGGGAGCTGTTTTTT
once	TRBD1	TRBV27	TRBJ2-3	CASSPTGSLGDTQYF	TGTGCCAGCAGTCCGACAGGGTCCCTGGGAGATACGCAGTATTTT
-	-	TRBV7-2	TRBJ1-2	CASSPARDGGLYGYTF	TGTGCCAGCAGCCCCGCGCGGGACGGGGGCCTCTATGGCTACACCTTC
few	-	TRBV6-6	TRBJ1-5	CASGRGGQPQHF	TGTGCCAGCGGAAGGGGTGGTCAGCCCCAGCATTTT
-	-	TRBV7-2	TRBJ1-2	CASSLQDGNYGYTF	TGTGCCAGCAGCTTACAGGATGGAAACTATGGCTACACCTTC
few	-	TRBV18	TRBJ1-4	CASSPRDDNEKLFF	TGTGCCAGCTCACCGAGGGATGATAATGAAAAACTGTTTTTT
-	TRBD1	TRBV28	TRBJ1-2	CASSLGGQGGYTF	TGTGCCAGCAGTTTAGGAGGACAGGGGGGCTACACCTTC
-	-	TRBV9	TRBJ2-3	CASSTAGAPHRADTQYF	TGTGCCAGCAGCACCGCGGGGGCGCCTCATCGCGCAGATACGCAGTATTTT
-	TRBD1	TRBV6-5	TRBJ1-2	CASGTGISGYTF	TGTGCCAGCGGGACAGGGATCTCTGGCTACACCTTC
few	-	TRBV5-1	TRBJ2-1	CASSTDSQYNEQFF	TGCGCCAGCAGCACCGACAGTCAGTACAATGAGCAGTTCTTC
few	-	TRBV5-5	TRBJ1-1	CASTLTVTDAHEAFF	TGTGCCAGCACCTTAACGGTGACCGATGCCCATGAAGCTTTCTTT
-	TRBD1	TRBV6-5	TRBJ1-4	CASRRQGNNEKLFF	TGTGCCAGCAGAAGACAGGGGAATAATGAAAAACTGTTTTTT
few	-	TRBV27	TRBJ1-6	CASSLGRDSPLHF	TGTGCCAGCAGTTTAGGTCGGGACTCACCCCTCCACTTT
few	-	TRBV2	TRBJ2-3	CASRSDREANGNAYF	TGTGCCAGCAGAAGTGATCGAGAAGCGAATGGAAACGCGTATTTT
-	-	TRBV3-1/TRBV3-2	TRBJ2-3	CASSQEGSDTQYF	TGTGCCAGCAGCCAAGAAGGGTCAGATACGCAGTATTTT
-	TRBD1	TRBV9	TRBJ2-2	CASSTRQGSGELFF	TGTGCCAGCAGCACCCGACAGGGCAGCGGGGAGCTGTTTTTT
-	-	TRBV10-3	TRBJ1-5	CAISTRQGNQPQHF	TGTGCCATCAGTACGAGACAGGGCAATCAGCCCCAGCATTTT
-	TRBD2	TRBV12-3/TRBV12-4	TRBJ2-3	CASSPLLATTQYF	TGTGCCAGCAGTCCCCTACTAGCGACTACGCAGTATTTT
-	-	TRBV9	TRBJ1-5	CASSVGTAFYPQHF	TGTGCCAGCAGCGTAGGGACAGCTTTTTATCCCCAGCATTTT
-	TRBD1	TRBV19	TRBJ1-6	CASSLDRGVSPLHF	TGTGCCAGTAGCCTTGACAGGGGCGTTTCACCCCTCCACTTT
once	TRBD1	TRBV10-2	TRBJ2-5	CASSESGRGLETQYF	TGCGCCAGCAGTGAGTCTGGCAGGGGGCTGGAGACCCAGTACTTC
-	-	TRBV19	TRBJ1-1	CASSIPPWRAQGVNTEAFF	TGTGCCAGTAGTATCCCCCCTTGGCGTGCCCAGGGAGTGAACACTGAAGCTTTCTTT
once	-	TRBV6-1	TRBJ2-4	CASSEDRAVRLAKNIQYF	TGTGCCAGCAGTGAAGATAGGGCAGTCCGGCTAGCCAAAAACATTCAGTACTTC
-	-	TRBV28	TRBJ2-2	CASSPSLDTGELFF	TGTGCCAGCAGTCCCAGTCTAGACACCGGGGAGCTGTTTTTT
-	-	TRBV3-1/TRBV3-2	TRBJ1-1	CASSPGGGRAIEAFF	TGTGCCAGCAGCCCCGGCGGGGGGAGGGCGATTGAAGCTTTCTTT
-	-	TRBV5-5	TRBJ2-5	CASSEIYPKETQYF	TGTGCCAGCAGCGAGATTTACCCAAAAGAGACCCAGTACTTC
-	-	TRBV28	TRBJ1-3	CASGLGTSGNTIYF	TGTGCCAGCGGGCTGGGCACCTCTGGAAACACCATATATTTT
-	-	TRBV2	TRBJ1-2	CASSEIQGKYGYTF	TGTGCCAGCAGTGAAATCCAGGGGAAGTATGGCTACACCTTC
-	TRBD1	TRBV7-6	TRBJ1-4	CASSQRTGVEKLFF	TGTGCCAGCAGCCAGAGGACAGGTGTTGAAAAACTGTTTTTT
-	TRBD1	TRBV27	TRBJ2-2	CASRTGFNTGELFF	TGTGCCTCCCGGACAGGGTTTAACACCGGGGAGCTGTTTTTT
-	TRBD2	TRBV19	TRBJ2-2	CASSRAGASTGELFF	TGTGCCAGTAGTAGAGCGGGGGCTTCCACCGGGGAGCTGTTTTTT
-	TRBD1	TRBV18	TRBJ1-3	CASSPRQGAGNTIYF	TGTGCCAGCTCACCGAGACAGGGCGCTGGAAACACCATATATTTT